This TCR beta chain was observed in a study of blood T cell repertoires in COVID-19. Germline V gene lookup returns CDR1 MNHNY and CDR2 SVGAGI (reference sequence). This CDR3 has 15 amino acids. Trimming cost V 2 bases and J 4 bases, with 9 bases left between them. Only in-frame clones appear in the TCRdb table, and some are missing; sequencing was by immunoSEQ multiplex PCR. This table holds approximately 110,000 clones, 85% found once. The specimen was peripheral blood. The origin of this receptor is a human donor in a cohort sampled during active COVID-19. This chain joins TRBV6-6 and TRBJ2-6, with D possibly TRBD1 on 6 matching bases. CDR3 sequence reads: CASSYTGSGANVLTF. CDR3 DNA: TGTGCCAGCAGTTACACAGGGTCCGGGGCCAACGTCCTGACTTTC.